The rows below give T cell receptor beta chains drawn from one sample of a study of CD8 T cells in Susac syndrome. TCRdb reprocessed the immunoSEQ multiplex PCR reads with MiXCR, giving one entry per CDR3 protein. The sample lists a few hundred thousand distinct CDR3 sequences, about 88% seen once, with over 0.1% in the top ten. Sequencing was carried out using CD8+ T cells from PBMCs. These TCRs come from a human donor with multiple sclerosis. The CDR3 runs from the conserved cysteine through the conserved F or W. A D gene is named only where the DNA matches it firmly. The size field is filled for only some rows; it gives once, few, many or a size class.

>.|.|TRBV5-1|TRBJ2-5
TGCGCCAGCAGCTTGTTTAAGGGGGAGGAGACCCAGTACTTC
CASSLFKGEETQYF
>.|.|TRBV7-8|TRBJ2-2
TGTGCCAGCAGCCCCCTAACGCCCGGGGAGCTGTTTTTT
CASSPLTPGELFF
>.|.|TRBV27|TRBJ2-4
TGTGCCAGCAGGAAGACACCCCAACGGGGAAACATTCAGTACTTC
CASRKTPQRGNIQYF
>.|.|TRBV5-1|TRBJ1-1
TGCGCCAGCAATGGGGACGGGAGAGCTTTCTTT
CASNGDGRAFF
>.|.|TRBV28|TRBJ2-7
TGTGCCACCCTGGGGGCCGAACTCTACGAGCAGTACTTC
CATLGAELYEQYF
>.|.|TRBV25-1|TRBJ1-2
TGTGCCAGCAGTGTCGGGGACCTGGGTGGCTACACCTTC
CASSVGDLGGYTF
>.|.|TRBV11-2|TRBJ2-7
TGTGCCAGCAGCTTAGCCGCCTACGAGCAGTACTTC
CASSLAAYEQYF
>TRBD2|.|TRBV7-9|TRBJ2-2
TGTGCCAGCAGCTTAGTACTAGCGGCCGGGGAGCTGTTTTTT
CASSLVLAAGELFF
>.|.|TRBV2|TRBJ1-2
TGTGCCAGCAGTGGGGGATACTTTAGCTACACCTTC
CASSGGYFSYTF
>.|.|TRBV29-1|TRBJ1-1
TGCAGCGTTCCTACGAACACTGAAGCTTTCTTT
CSVPTNTEAFF
>.|.|TRBV27|TRBJ2-3
TGTGCCAGCAGTTTATGGACAAAAATGGCAGATACGCAGTATTTT
CASSLWTKMADTQYF
>TRBD1|few|TRBV27|TRBJ1-1
TGTGCCAGCAGTTCCGGACAGGGCGTCACTGAAGCTTTCTTT
CASSSGQGVTEAFF
>.|.|TRBV19|TRBJ2-7
TGTGCCAGTAGTATCCTAGCCACTGGGAGAAGCACCTACGAGCAGTACTTC
CASSILATGRSTYEQYF
>.|.|TRBV10-3|TRBJ1-2
TGTGCCAGTCTGGAAAGAAGATTCTACTATGGCTACACCTTC
CASLERRFYYGYTF
>TRBD2|few|TRBV6-5|TRBJ2-3
TGTGCCAGCAGTTACATTTCCAGCGGGATGAATACGCAGTATTTT
CASSYISSGMNTQYF
>.|.|TRBV27|TRBJ2-7
TGTGCCAGCAGTTGGGCCAGCGGCTACGAGCAGTACTTC
CASSWASGYEQYF
>.|.|TRBV11-2|TRBJ2-4
TGTGCCAGCACCTTAGGGGTGGGAAGGGGGGACATTCAGTACTTC
CASTLGVGRGDIQYF
>.|.|TRBV19|TRBJ2-1
TGTGCCAGTACTACGGGCAATGAGCAGTTCTTC
CASTTGNEQFF
>.|once|TRBV9|TRBJ1-2
TGTGCCAGCGTAAGGGGAAGCTATGGCTACACCTTC
CASVRGSYGYTF
>TRBD2|.|TRBV10-3|TRBJ2-7
TGTGCCACCGCCGGGACTAGCGGGAGGGAATACGAGCAGTACTTC
CATAGTSGREYEQYF
>.|.|TRBV7-6|TRBJ2-7
TGTGCCAGCAGCCCAGCGTCGGGAGAGCAGTACTTC
CASSPASGEQYF
>.|.|TRBV27|TRBJ2-1
TGTGCCAGCAAGGGAGTCCGGGGACCTCCTTCCTACAATGAGCAGTTCTTC
CASKGVRGPPSYNEQFF
>TRBD2|once|TRBV7-9|TRBJ2-3
TGTGCCAGCAGCTTAAGTAGCGGGAGTAATAGGGATACGCAGTATTTT
CASSLSSGSNRDTQYF
>TRBD1|.|TRBV10-3|TRBJ2-7
TGTGCCATCAGCGGGACAGGGGACCCCTACGAGCAGTACTTC
CAISGTGDPYEQYF
>.|.|TRBV29-1|TRBJ1-1
TGCAGCGTTGAGGGCCGGAACACTGAAGCTTTCTTT
CSVEGRNTEAFF
>TRBD1|.|TRBV7-9|TRBJ2-7
TGTGCCAGCAGCCCGGCCGGGACAGGGGCCTACGAGCAGTACTTC
CASSPAGTGAYEQYF
>TRBD1|.|TRBV7-9|TRBJ2-5
TGTGCCAGCAGCTTAGAGTCGGGACAGGGGCCCCAAGAGACCCAGTACTTC
CASSLESGQGPQETQYF
>.|.|TRBV6-4|TRBJ1-1
TGTGCCAGCAGTGACCTGGTTTGTAAAGCTTTCTTT
CASSDLVCKAFF
>TRBD2|.|TRBV7-2|TRBJ2-1
TGTGCCAGCAGCTTAGGCGGTATAGCGGGGGGGGCCCTCGGTGAGCAGTTCTTC
CASSLGGIAGGALGEQFF
>.|.|TRBV23-1|TRBJ2-1
TGCGCCAGCAGTCAATCTTTACAGGAGGGCCCCTACAATGAGCAGTTCTTC
CASSQSLQEGPYNEQFF
>TRBD2|.|TRBV15|TRBJ2-7
TGTGCCACCAGCAGAGATGCAACTAGCGGGACCCACGAGCAGTACTTC
CATSRDATSGTHEQYF
>TRBD1|.|TRBV9|TRBJ2-1
TGTGCCAGCAGTTCCCGTGAAGGGGGCAATAACGATGAGCAGTTCTTC
CASSSREGGNNDEQFF
>.|.|TRBV29-1|TRBJ1-1
TGCAGCGTTGTCCCGGGAGAAGCTTTCTTT
CSVVPGEAFF
>.|.|TRBV20-1|TRBJ1-1
TGCAGTGCTAGACCCTACAAGGAGGCTTCAAGGACTGAAGCTTTCTTT
CSARPYKEASRTEAFF
>.|.|TRBV12-3/TRBV12-4|TRBJ2-1
TGTGCCAGCAGCCCTCTAGGGGTAGCTGGCCATGAGCAGTTCTTC
CASSPLGVAGHEQFF
>TRBD1|.|TRBV29-1|TRBJ1-4
TGCAGCGTTGTAGGGGGGACAGCCTACAATGAAAAACTGTTTTTT
CSVVGGTAYNEKLFF
>TRBD1|.|TRBV19|TRBJ1-1
TGTGCCAGTAACCCCCGGACAGGGGAAGGAGCTTTCTTT
CASNPRTGEGAFF
>.|.|TRBV13|TRBJ2-3
TGTGCCAGCACCCCTAGAAGCGGGTTTAGCACAGATACGCAGTATTTT
CASTPRSGFSTDTQYF
>TRBD2|.|TRBV2|TRBJ2-5
TGTGCCAGCAGTGAAGCGTTGGGACTAGCGGGACAAGAGACCCAGTACTTC
CASSEALGLAGQETQYF
>TRBD2|.|TRBV16|TRBJ2-5
TGTGCCAGCAGCCAATTAATATTAGGACTAGCGGGAGATGCTCAAGAGACCCAGTACTTC
CASSQLILGLAGDAQETQYF
>TRBD2|.|TRBV28|TRBJ2-5
TGTGCCAGCAGATGGAGACTAGCGGGAACTTCCAAAGAGACCCAGTACTTC
CASRWRLAGTSKETQYF
>TRBD1|.|TRBV11-2|TRBJ2-7
TGTGCCAGCAGCGACCGACAGGGGCCCCACTACGAGCAGTACTTC
CASSDRQGPHYEQYF
>TRBD2|.|TRBV5-1|TRBJ2-3
TGCGCCAGCAATATTTACCCTAGCGGGAGGCTCGATACGCAGTATTTT
CASNIYPSGRLDTQYF
>.|.|TRBV14|TRBJ2-6
TGTGCCAGCAGCCCCATTGTCTCTGGGGCCAACGTCCTGACTTTC
CASSPIVSGANVLTF
>TRBD1|.|TRBV27|TRBJ2-7
TGTGCCAGCAGTTTCCTCACAGGGGGGTTCAGCTACGAGCAGTACTTC
CASSFLTGGFSYEQYF
>TRBD1|once|TRBV25-1|TRBJ1-1
TGTGCCAGCAGTGGGGACAGGGGGGGCACTGAAGCTTTCTTT
CASSGDRGGTEAFF
>.|.|TRBV27|TRBJ1-5
TGTGCCAGCAGCCGGTTTGGCAGCAATCAGCCCCAGCATTTT
CASSRFGSNQPQHF
>TRBD2|.|TRBV5-4|TRBJ2-7
TGTGCCAGCAGCTTGGCTCCTAGCGGGAGTGGGAACGAGCAGTACTTC
CASSLAPSGSGNEQYF
>TRBD2|.|TRBV3-1|TRBJ2-1
TGTGCCAGCAAGGCTAGCGGGAGCCCGAATGAGCAGTTCTTC
CASKASGSPNEQFF
>.|.|TRBV12-3/TRBV12-4|TRBJ2-3
TGTGCCAGCAGTCTAGCGCCCCGTCAGGATACGCAGTATTTT
CASSLAPRQDTQYF
>TRBD2|.|TRBV5-6|TRBJ2-3
TGTGCCAGCAGCCGTACACTAGCGCTGAGCACAGATACGCAGTATTTT
CASSRTLALSTDTQYF
>TRBD2|.|TRBV10-3|TRBJ2-7
TGTGCCATCAGTGACCGACTAGCGGGGGAGTCGAACGCCTACGAGCAGTACTTC
CAISDRLAGESNAYEQYF
>.|.|TRBV10-3|TRBJ2-2
TGTGCCATCAGTGATGTCTGGGGAAACACCGGGGAGCTGTTTTTT
CAISDVWGNTGELFF
>.|.|TRBV7-9|TRBJ2-3
TGTGCCAGCAGCTCTAAAACCCTCCGGGCAGATACGCAGTATTTT
CASSSKTLRADTQYF
>TRBD2|.|TRBV24-1|TRBJ2-1
TGTGCCACCAGCCCTACCGGGACTAGGTACAATGAGCAGTTCTTC
CATSPTGTRYNEQFF
>.|few|TRBV6-1|TRBJ2-5
TGTGCCAGCAGGGGGAGCGATCAAGAGACCCAGTACTTC
CASRGSDQETQYF